These T cell receptor beta chains were read from a single sample in a study of cytotoxic CD8 clonotypes in ibrutinib-treated CLL. Sequencing was performed with immunoSEQ multiplex PCR; in TCRdb, only in-frame clones are kept and a portion is missing. The data show approximately 350,000 clones, about 64% seen once. Sequenced material: PBMCs, taken after 36 months of ibrutinib treatment. These TCRs come from a human donor with chronic lymphocytic leukemia. Both conserved end residues are part of each CDR3.

CDR3 protein: CASSQDLAFGTGELFF; CDR3 length: 16; J gene: TRBJ2-2; V gene: TRBV4-3
CDR3 protein: CASSPVSPSGDSTGELFF; CDR3 length: 18; J gene: TRBJ2-2; V gene: TRBV18
CDR3 protein: CASSLAARTYEQYF; CDR3 length: 14; J gene: TRBJ2-7; V gene: TRBV7-8
CDR3 protein: CASSERVIYF; CDR3 length: 10; J gene: TRBJ1-3; V gene: TRBV6-1
CDR3 protein: CASSWRIGTLQETQYF; CDR3 length: 16; J gene: TRBJ2-5; V gene: TRBV7-9
CDR3 protein: CASRKDYKHSGNTIYF; CDR3 length: 16; J gene: TRBJ1-3; V gene: TRBV6-6
CDR3 protein: CASSQGRYGYTF; CDR3 length: 12; J gene: TRBJ1-2; V gene: TRBV11-2
CDR3 protein: CASSLSGRHTDTQYF; CDR3 length: 15; J gene: TRBJ2-3; V gene: TRBV28
CDR3 protein: CASSSNGQGANTIYF; CDR3 length: 15; J gene: TRBJ1-3; V gene: TRBV5-1
CDR3 protein: CASSLIRTIGDTQYF; CDR3 length: 15; J gene: TRBJ2-3; V gene: TRBV11-2
CDR3 protein: CASSARGQGGTEAFF; CDR3 length: 15; J gene: TRBJ1-1; V gene: TRBV9
CDR3 protein: CASSFGTWNGYTF; CDR3 length: 13; J gene: TRBJ1-2; V gene: TRBV7-9
CDR3 protein: CASSPKRDRTAETQYF; CDR3 length: 16; J gene: TRBJ2-5; V gene: TRBV18
CDR3 protein: CASSSPGQVEAFF; CDR3 length: 13; J gene: TRBJ1-1; V gene: TRBV6-5
CDR3 protein: CASSSSTAYGYTF; CDR3 length: 13; J gene: TRBJ1-2; V gene: TRBV5-1
CDR3 protein: CASSQVQGSVNSPLHF; CDR3 length: 16; J gene: TRBJ1-6; V gene: TRBV4-2
CDR3 protein: CASSLAMSHSGNTIYF; CDR3 length: 16; J gene: TRBJ1-3; V gene: TRBV5-1
CDR3 protein: CASSPISSTDTQYF; CDR3 length: 14; J gene: TRBJ2-3; V gene: TRBV9
CDR3 protein: CASSLTGREETQYF; CDR3 length: 14; J gene: TRBJ2-5; V gene: TRBV4-1
CDR3 protein: CASSMTGVGGYTF; CDR3 length: 13; J gene: TRBJ1-2; V gene: TRBV9
CDR3 protein: CASTRTGTGLPGANVLTF; CDR3 length: 18; J gene: TRBJ2-6; V gene: TRBV9
CDR3 protein: CASSGGTTNTDTQYF; CDR3 length: 15; J gene: TRBJ2-3; V gene: TRBV6-6
CDR3 protein: CASSQGNGRDNSYEQYF; CDR3 length: 17; J gene: TRBJ2-7; V gene: TRBV4-1
CDR3 protein: CASSSNRGNTEAFF; CDR3 length: 14; J gene: TRBJ1-1; V gene: TRBV27
CDR3 protein: CASSVDGSGGQWNEQFF; CDR3 length: 17; J gene: TRBJ2-1; V gene: TRBV9
CDR3 protein: CASSEGRWNTEAFF; CDR3 length: 14; J gene: TRBJ1-1; V gene: TRBV6-1
CDR3 protein: CASSPQPHPRETQYF; CDR3 length: 15; J gene: TRBJ2-5; V gene: TRBV18
CDR3 protein: CASSLHPGTQRDYGYTF; CDR3 length: 17; J gene: TRBJ1-2; V gene: TRBV5-5
CDR3 protein: CSVVGEGSRNYGYTF; CDR3 length: 15; J gene: TRBJ1-2; V gene: TRBV29-1
CDR3 protein: CASSSEPGQLHNEQFF; CDR3 length: 16; J gene: TRBJ2-1; V gene: TRBV9
CDR3 protein: CASSFLVGQTYEQYF; CDR3 length: 15; J gene: TRBJ2-7; V gene: TRBV4-1
CDR3 protein: CASSKGLYNSPLHF; CDR3 length: 14; J gene: TRBJ1-6; V gene: TRBV6-5
CDR3 protein: CTSSQAREQYF; CDR3 length: 11; J gene: TRBJ2-7; V gene: TRBV1
CDR3 protein: CASSLGPGIVSGANVLTF; CDR3 length: 18; J gene: TRBJ2-6; V gene: TRBV11-2
CDR3 protein: CSVEPPYRGPNTEAFF; CDR3 length: 16; J gene: TRBJ1-1; V gene: TRBV29-1
CDR3 protein: CASSPDRVVQETQYF; CDR3 length: 15; J gene: TRBJ2-5; V gene: TRBV5-4
CDR3 protein: CASSLDRQGAKNYGYTF; CDR3 length: 17; J gene: TRBJ1-2; V gene: TRBV5-1
CDR3 protein: CASRTGSRTQETQYF; CDR3 length: 15; J gene: TRBJ2-5; V gene: TRBV6-5
CDR3 protein: CASSWTKGSTGELFF; CDR3 length: 15; J gene: TRBJ2-2; V gene: TRBV7-2
CDR3 protein: CASSSNVGAGETQYF; CDR3 length: 15; J gene: TRBJ2-5; V gene: TRBV7-8
CDR3 protein: CASSPREGYSYEQYF; CDR3 length: 15; J gene: TRBJ2-7; V gene: TRBV11-2
CDR3 protein: CSAEVAGGNEQYF; CDR3 length: 13; J gene: TRBJ2-7; V gene: TRBV29-1
CDR3 protein: CASSIGQGNSPLHF; CDR3 length: 14; J gene: TRBJ1-6; V gene: TRBV19
CDR3 protein: CATAGGQETQYF; CDR3 length: 12; J gene: TRBJ2-5; V gene: TRBV7-9
CDR3 protein: CASSLARRGASSQYF; CDR3 length: 15; J gene: TRBJ2-7; V gene: TRBV7-8
CDR3 protein: CASSLQVGTYEQYF; CDR3 length: 14; J gene: TRBJ2-7; V gene: TRBV28
CDR3 protein: CASSMTSGVAGELFF; CDR3 length: 15; J gene: TRBJ2-2; V gene: TRBV2
CDR3 protein: CASSLLPVETQYF; CDR3 length: 13; J gene: TRBJ2-5; V gene: TRBV5-6
CDR3 protein: CASSLTLGRGSFF; CDR3 length: 13; J gene: TRBJ1-1; V gene: TRBV5-1
CDR3 protein: CASRAREQYF; CDR3 length: 10; J gene: TRBJ2-7; V gene: TRBV2
CDR3 protein: CASSLETRKEAFF; CDR3 length: 13; J gene: TRBJ1-1; V gene: TRBV7-9
CDR3 protein: CASRMAGRPSTDTQYF; CDR3 length: 16; J gene: TRBJ2-3; V gene: TRBV5-1
CDR3 protein: CASIGTSGRMDEQFF; CDR3 length: 15; J gene: TRBJ2-1; V gene: TRBV6-6
CDR3 protein: CASSLAQGGYGYTF; CDR3 length: 14; J gene: TRBJ1-2; V gene: TRBV5-1